The text below deals with one TCR beta chain. Preparation of the TCRbeta library involved a method that used unique molecular identifiers. TCRdb processed the PCR reads anew with MiXCR; each CDR3 protein has one entry. In the table there are approximately 390,000 distinct CDR3 sequences, 11% of which are singletons. The source of the sample is a study of T-cell reconstitution after alpha-beta-depleted transplantation in children. Germline CDR1 is MNHEY and CDR2 is SMNVEV (reference sequence). CDR3 size: 15 residues. V lost 6 bases, J lost 2 bases, and 6 bases stayed unmatched. The material sequenced was PBMCs from the stem cell graft donor, taken from the stem cell graft. The chain recombines TRBV27 with TRBJ1-5; 8 bases fit TRBD1. The sequence derives from a human donor who donated a stem cell graft to a child with acute myeloid leukemia. The CDR3, as DNA: TGTGCCAGCAGGACACAGGGGGGTGGCAATCAGCCCCAGCATTTT. This encodes CASRTQGGGNQPQHF.